This TCR beta chain was recovered during a study of monozygotic twins with inflammatory bowel disease. The draw for each donor consisted of a single 2.5 ml blood sample. The CDR3 spans 16 residues. The germline V gene encodes CDR1 LNHNV and CDR2 YYDKDF (reference sequence). Each TCR library used around 4,000 ng of total RNA. TCRdb derives one entry per CDR3 protein from the 5' RACE reads, leaving out DNA. Its clone listing holds some 160,000 distinct CDR3 sequences. Source material: blood. The genes are TRBV15 and TRBJ2-3; TCRdb's D call, TRBD1, is unchecked because there is no DNA. The receptor's source is a human donor with ulcerative colitis or Crohn's disease, or a healthy co-twin of an affected twin (not recorded which). The CDR3 spells CATSTSFTRGGDTQYF.